The rows below give T cell receptor beta chains drawn from one sample of a study of Ad26.COV2.S vaccination and SARS-CoV-2 variants. Some clones are missing from TCRdb's copy, which holds only in-frame ones; the method was immunoSEQ multiplex PCR. This sample has under 500,000 clones, with 92% found just once. The source was peripheral blood, collected in a trial of Ad26.COV2.S vaccine versus placebo. The receptor source for this set is a person aged 18-65 years who received the Ad26.COV2.S COVID-19 vaccine or a placebo. The CDR3 runs from the conserved cysteine through the conserved F or W. The order of the fields is V gene, clone size, D gene, J gene, CDR3 protein, CDR3 DNA. A D gene is named only where the DNA matches it firmly. The size of a clone is reported for some rows only, either as once, few or many, or as a class for expanded clones.

V gene: TRBV7-6
clone size: .
D gene: .
J gene: TRBJ2-1
CDR3 protein: CASSYDGSSYNEQFF
CDR3 DNA: TGTGCCAGCAGCTATGACGGGAGCTCCTACAATGAGCAGTTCTTC

V gene: TRBV6-2/TRBV6-3
clone size: .
D gene: TRBD1
J gene: TRBJ2-2
CDR3 protein: CASSYGTGPRPGELFF
CDR3 DNA: TGTGCCAGCAGTTACGGGACAGGTCCAAGGCCCGGGGAGCTGTTTTTT

V gene: TRBV4-3
clone size: .
D gene: .
J gene: TRBJ2-1
CDR3 protein: CASSLSEGGNNEQFF
CDR3 DNA: TGCGCCAGCAGCCTTTCCGAGGGGGGGAACAATGAGCAGTTCTTC

V gene: TRBV19
clone size: .
D gene: .
J gene: TRBJ2-2
CDR3 protein: CASSIGSPTGELFF
CDR3 DNA: TGTGCCAGTAGTATAGGTAGCCCCACCGGGGAGCTGTTTTTT

V gene: TRBV7-9
clone size: .
D gene: TRBD1
J gene: TRBJ2-5
CDR3 protein: CASSLARQGAETQYF
CDR3 DNA: TGTGCCAGCAGCTTAGCGCGACAGGGGGCGGAGACCCAGTACTTC

V gene: TRBV5-8
clone size: .
D gene: .
J gene: TRBJ1-1
CDR3 protein: CASSKRLTGDTEAFF
CDR3 DNA: TGTGCCAGCAGCAAACGACTGACTGGCGACACTGAAGCTTTCTTT

V gene: TRBV5-5
clone size: .
D gene: .
J gene: TRBJ2-1
CDR3 protein: CASSPRTWSSYNEQFF
CDR3 DNA: TGTGCCAGCAGCCCTAGGACCTGGTCCTCCTACAATGAGCAGTTCTTC

V gene: TRBV4-1
clone size: once
D gene: TRBD2
J gene: TRBJ2-1
CDR3 protein: CASSPGTSGYNEQFF
CDR3 DNA: TGCGCCAGCAGCCCAGGGACTAGCGGCTACAATGAGCAGTTCTTC

V gene: TRBV5-6
clone size: .
D gene: TRBD1
J gene: TRBJ1-1
CDR3 protein: CASSMTGWDTEAFF
CDR3 DNA: TGTGCCAGCAGCATGACAGGGTGGGACACTGAAGCTTTCTTT

V gene: TRBV27
clone size: .
D gene: .
J gene: TRBJ1-5
CDR3 protein: CASSFQNQPQHF
CDR3 DNA: TGTGCCAGCAGTTTTCAGAATCAGCCCCAGCATTTT

V gene: TRBV6-2/TRBV6-3
clone size: .
D gene: .
J gene: TRBJ2-1
CDR3 protein: CASSYLVTSYEGMNEQFF
CDR3 DNA: TGTGCCAGCAGTTACCTCGTGACTAGTTACGAGGGAATGAATGAGCAGTTCTTC

V gene: TRBV27
clone size: .
D gene: TRBD2
J gene: TRBJ2-3
CDR3 protein: CASSSEIAGGPPDTQYF
CDR3 DNA: TGTGCCAGCAGTTCCGAGATAGCGGGGGGCCCACCAGATACGCAGTATTTT

V gene: TRBV5-5
clone size: .
D gene: TRBD1
J gene: TRBJ2-5
CDR3 protein: CASSLVSGQGGVETQYF
CDR3 DNA: TGTGCCAGCAGCTTGGTTTCCGGACAGGGGGGCGTGGAGACCCAGTACTTC

V gene: TRBV11-2
clone size: .
D gene: .
J gene: TRBJ1-2
CDR3 protein: CASSLAGANFWYGYTF
CDR3 DNA: TGTGCCAGCAGCTTAGCCGGGGCCAACTTCTGGTATGGCTACACCTTC

V gene: TRBV2
clone size: .
D gene: .
J gene: TRBJ1-3
CDR3 protein: CASSDLGGGDTIYF
CDR3 DNA: TGTGCCAGCAGTGATTTGGGTGGTGGAGACACCATATATTTT

V gene: TRBV18
clone size: .
D gene: TRBD1
J gene: TRBJ2-1
CDR3 protein: CASSPPGTAYNEQFF
CDR3 DNA: TGTGCCAGCTCACCACCGGGGACAGCCTACAATGAGCAGTTCTTC

V gene: TRBV6-4
clone size: .
D gene: .
J gene: TRBJ2-3
CDR3 protein: CASSDTTDTQYF
CDR3 DNA: TGTGCCAGCAGTGACACCACAGATACGCAGTATTTT

V gene: TRBV6-5
clone size: .
D gene: TRBD1
J gene: TRBJ2-7
CDR3 protein: CASSYEQGALEQYF
CDR3 DNA: TGTGCCAGCAGTTACGAACAGGGGGCACTCGAGCAGTACTTC

V gene: TRBV2
clone size: .
D gene: .
J gene: TRBJ1-5
CDR3 protein: CASSEANGRDFPTGNQPQHF
CDR3 DNA: TGTGCCAGCAGTGAAGCGAACGGCAGGGATTTCCCGACGGGCAATCAGCCCCAGCATTTT

V gene: TRBV4-1
clone size: .
D gene: .
J gene: TRBJ2-1
CDR3 protein: CASSQGSPWQLHNEQFF
CDR3 DNA: TGCGCCAGCAGCCAAGGTTCCCCGTGGCAGTTACATAATGAGCAGTTCTTC

V gene: TRBV7-2
clone size: .
D gene: TRBD1
J gene: TRBJ1-2
CDR3 protein: CASSLVGTAGYTF
CDR3 DNA: TGTGCCAGCAGCTTAGTGGGGACAGCTGGCTACACCTTC

V gene: TRBV19
clone size: .
D gene: .
J gene: TRBJ1-2
CDR3 protein: CASSIGGLNYGYTF
CDR3 DNA: TGTGCCAGTAGTATAGGAGGGCTTAATTATGGCTACACCTTC

V gene: TRBV24-1
clone size: .
D gene: .
J gene: TRBJ2-5
CDR3 protein: CATSDLKGGETQYF
CDR3 DNA: TGTGCCACCAGTGATTTAAAAGGGGGAGAGACCCAGTACTTC

V gene: TRBV11-2
clone size: .
D gene: .
J gene: TRBJ2-1
CDR3 protein: CASSSTGAQNNEQFF
CDR3 DNA: TGTGCCAGCAGCTCCACGGGGGCACAAAACAATGAGCAGTTCTTC

V gene: TRBV19
clone size: .
D gene: .
J gene: TRBJ1-3
CDR3 protein: CASTIWGFGNTIYF
CDR3 DNA: TGTGCCAGTACCATCTGGGGGTTCGGAAACACCATATATTTT

V gene: TRBV5-1
clone size: .
D gene: .
J gene: TRBJ1-5
CDR3 protein: CASSRGRDQPQHF
CDR3 DNA: TGCGCCAGCAGCCGGGGCCGTGATCAGCCCCAGCATTTT

V gene: TRBV5-5
clone size: .
D gene: .
J gene: TRBJ1-1
CDR3 protein: CASSFFEGNTEAFF
CDR3 DNA: TGTGCCAGCAGCTTTTTTGAGGGGAACACTGAAGCTTTCTTT

V gene: TRBV7-2
clone size: .
D gene: .
J gene: TRBJ2-7
CDR3 protein: CASSPLTGYYEQYF
CDR3 DNA: TGTGCCAGCAGCCCATTGACAGGCTACTACGAGCAGTACTTC

V gene: TRBV3-1/TRBV3-2
clone size: .
D gene: .
J gene: TRBJ1-2
CDR3 protein: CASSQDFGRDYGYTF
CDR3 DNA: TGTGCCAGCAGCCAAGATTTCGGCAGAGACTATGGCTACACCTTC

V gene: TRBV18
clone size: .
D gene: TRBD1
J gene: TRBJ2-5
CDR3 protein: CASSPDRASETQYF
CDR3 DNA: TGTGCCAGCTCACCGGACAGGGCGTCGGAGACCCAGTACTTC

V gene: TRBV5-5
clone size: once
D gene: .
J gene: TRBJ2-7
CDR3 protein: CASSLETIEGEQYF
CDR3 DNA: TGTGCCAGCAGCTTGGAGACTATTGAAGGCGAGCAGTACTTC

V gene: TRBV25-1
clone size: .
D gene: .
J gene: TRBJ2-7
CDR3 protein: CASSVPRGRGAEEQYF
CDR3 DNA: TGTGCCAGCAGTGTCCCCAGGGGCAGGGGAGCCGAGGAGCAGTACTTC

V gene: TRBV6-1
clone size: .
D gene: .
J gene: TRBJ2-7
CDR3 protein: CASSETGRIYEQYF
CDR3 DNA: TGTGCCAGCAGTGAGACAGGGAGGATCTACGAGCAGTACTTC

V gene: TRBV7-6
clone size: .
D gene: .
J gene: TRBJ2-5
CDR3 protein: CASSLVQTVLQETQYF
CDR3 DNA: TGTGCCAGCAGCTTAGTCCAGACAGTTCTCCAAGAGACCCAGTACTTC

V gene: TRBV5-6
clone size: few
D gene: .
J gene: TRBJ1-1
CDR3 protein: CASSLVSDRYTEAFF
CDR3 DNA: TGTGCCAGCAGCTTGGTTTCAGACAGATACACTGAAGCTTTCTTT

V gene: TRBV5-8
clone size: few
D gene: .
J gene: TRBJ1-2
CDR3 protein: CASSLAVGYGYTF
CDR3 DNA: TGTGCCAGCAGCTTGGCCGTGGGCTATGGCTACACCTTC

V gene: TRBV18
clone size: .
D gene: .
J gene: TRBJ1-6
CDR3 protein: CASSPQGINSPLHF
CDR3 DNA: TGTGCCAGCTCACCCCAGGGAATCAATTCACCCCTCCACTTT

V gene: TRBV6-2/TRBV6-3
clone size: .
D gene: TRBD2
J gene: TRBJ2-3
CDR3 protein: CASSYSGGATDTQYF
CDR3 DNA: TGTGCCAGCAGTTACAGCGGGGGGGCCACAGATACGCAGTATTTT